This T cell receptor beta chain was found in a study of cytomegalovirus exposure and HLA in healthy donors. Germline V gene sequence: CDR1 MNHNY, CDR2 SVGAGI (reference sequence). The CDR3 spans 15 residues. Trimming cost V 5 bases and J 2 bases, with 14 bases left between them. General observations from the study: According to reports, the classifier identified cytomegalovirus status with high specificity and sensitivity. Reported findings show TCR beta sequences accurately forecast HLA-A and HLA-B alleles in most subjects.

Remarks on this clone: The target antigen is unknown.

Both 60 Vbeta primers and 13 Jbeta primers went into the PCR. This table comes from immunoSEQ multiplex PCR, and its TCRdb copy is limited to in-frame clones, with some not included. The sample lists about 200,000 clones; 60% to 85% were seen once. The sequenced sample consisted of PBMCs. The origin of this receptor is a man aged 40-49 years in good health and CMV-seronegative. V is TRBV6-6 and J is TRBJ2-3; D is perhaps TRBD2 (7 bases). This chain's CDR3 is CASSPPAGATDTQYF. As DNA, the CDR3 is TGTGCCAGCAGTCCCCCGGCGGGGGCCACAGATACGCAGTATTTT.